These T cell receptor beta chains were read from a single sample in a study of Ad26.COV2.S vaccination and SARS-CoV-2 variants. The method was immunoSEQ multiplex PCR; TCRdb's version includes in-frame clones alone and lacks a portion of them. Of a few hundred thousand clones in the sample, around 87% were seen once. The starting material was peripheral blood, obtained in a trial of Ad26.COV2.S vaccine versus placebo. Receptors were obtained from a person between 18 and 60 years old who received the Ad26.COV2.S COVID-19 vaccine or a placebo. Both conserved end residues are part of each CDR3. The D gene is left open where the match is weak. Part of the rows lack a size; the others show once, few, many or a class for expanded clones.

clone_size,cdr3_length,v_call,d_call,j_call,cdr3_aa,cdr3_nt
once,13,TRBV19,-,TRBJ1-1,CASGMGGMTEAFF,TGTGCCAGTGGTATGGGGGGGATGACTGAAGCTTTCTTT
-,14,TRBV7-3,-,TRBJ2-3,CASSPGLSTDTQYF,TGTGCCAGCAGCCCAGGACTCAGCACAGATACGCAGTATTTT
-,13,TRBV28,-,TRBJ2-7,CASSPLSVYEQYF,TGTGCCAGCAGTCCCCTCTCGGTCTACGAGCAGTACTTC
-,16,TRBV19,-,TRBJ1-5,CASSRLAGANNQPQHF,TGTGCCAGCTCCCGGTTGGCAGGGGCCAATAATCAGCCCCAGCATTTT
-,16,TRBV25-1,TRBD1,TRBJ2-4,CASSEWGQGTKNIQYF,TGTGCCAGCAGTGAATGGGGACAGGGGACCAAAAACATTCAGTACTTC
-,13,TRBV11-2,-,TRBJ1-1,CASSLWGGTEAFF,TGTGCCAGCAGCTTATGGGGAGGCACTGAAGCTTTCTTT
-,14,TRBV6-5,TRBD1,TRBJ1-2,CASSYGQGADGYTF,TGTGCCAGCAGTTATGGGCAGGGGGCAGATGGCTACACCTTC
-,14,TRBV20-1,-,TRBJ2-4,CSASTQGKRNIQYF,TGCAGTGCTAGTACCCAGGGGAAGAGAAACATTCAGTACTTC
-,14,TRBV7-9,TRBD1,TRBJ2-5,CASSPDRVQETQYF,TGTGCCAGCAGCCCCGACAGGGTCCAAGAGACCCAGTACTTC
-,14,TRBV15,-,TRBJ1-6,CATSRDDGNSPLHF,TGTGCCACCAGCAGAGATGACGGGAATTCACCCCTCCACTTT
-,19,TRBV27,TRBD1,TRBJ1-6,CASSLSGSPDRPLILTLHF,TGTGCCAGCAGTTTATCGGGCTCCCCGGACAGGCCCTTAATTCTGACCCTCCACTTT
once,16,TRBV7-2,TRBD1,TRBJ1-2,CASSLAGGDSEDGYTF,TGTGCCAGCAGCTTAGCGGGGGGGGACAGTGAGGATGGCTACACCTTC
-,13,TRBV5-5,TRBD1,TRBJ1-2,CASSNRGDYGYTF,TGTGCCAGCAGCAACAGGGGCGACTATGGCTACACCTTC
-,16,TRBV11-2,-,TRBJ2-1,CASSLNSGRNYNEQFF,TGTGCCAGCAGCTTAAATTCCGGCCGTAACTACAATGAGCAGTTCTTC
few,15,TRBV4-3,-,TRBJ1-2,CASSQGEGGIYGYTF,TGCGCCAGCAGCCAAGGAGAGGGAGGAATCTATGGCTACACCTTC
-,15,TRBV6-6,TRBD1,TRBJ1-5,CASSVRSGGNQPQHF,TGTGCCAGCAGTGTCCGGTCAGGGGGTAATCAGCCCCAGCATTTT
-,14,TRBV6-5,TRBD1,TRBJ1-1,CASSLGTANTEAFF,TGTGCCAGCAGCCTTGGGACAGCGAACACTGAAGCTTTCTTT
once,12,TRBV19,-,TRBJ1-5,CASSTSDQPQHF,TGTGCCAGTAGTACCAGTGATCAGCCCCAGCATTTT
-,13,TRBV5-4,TRBD2,TRBJ2-7,CASTLAGSYEQYF,TGTGCCAGCACCTTAGCGGGGTCCTACGAGCAGTACTTC
-,13,TRBV29-1,-,TRBJ1-1,CSVAGLLNTEAFF,TGCAGCGTTGCCGGTCTATTGAACACTGAAGCTTTCTTT
-,14,TRBV7-6,-,TRBJ2-1,CASSLELGYDEQFF,TGTGCCAGCAGCTTAGAACTCGGGTACGATGAGCAGTTCTTC
-,15,TRBV6-6,-,TRBJ1-2,CASIPRQDTNYGYTF,TGTGCCAGCATCCCTCGACAGGATACTAACTATGGCTACACCTTC
-,15,TRBV3-1/TRBV3-2,-,TRBJ1-1,CASSPYRDRNTEAFF,TGTGCCAGCAGCCCCTACAGGGATAGGAACACTGAAGCTTTCTTT
-,14,TRBV18,-,TRBJ1-5,CASSPRQENQPQHF,TGTGCCAGCTCACCGAGGCAGGAAAATCAGCCCCAGCATTTT
-,15,TRBV7-2,-,TRBJ1-2,CASSFADRPTYGYTF,TGTGCCAGCAGCTTCGCGGACAGACCGACTTATGGCTACACCTTC
-,12,TRBV28,-,TRBJ2-2,CASSLSGGELFF,TGTGCCAGCAGTTTATCAGGCGGGGAGCTGTTTTTT
-,14,TRBV11-2,-,TRBJ1-4,CASSQMAGREKLFF,TGTGCCAGCAGTCAAATGGCCGGCCGGGAAAAACTGTTTTTT
-,16,TRBV15,-,TRBJ1-1,CATSILDGTEYTEAFF,TGTGCCACCAGCATCCTTGACGGGACTGAATACACTGAAGCTTTCTTT
-,12,TRBV30,-,TRBJ2-7,CAWSETDYEQYF,TGTGCCTGGAGTGAAACGGATTACGAGCAGTACTTC
-,16,TRBV7-8,-,TRBJ1-5,CASSFLQGYSNQPQHF,TGTGCCAGCAGCTTCCTACAGGGTTATAGCAATCAGCCCCAGCATTTT
-,11,TRBV30,-,TRBJ1-2,CAWTGTGGYTF,TGTGCCTGGACAGGGACGGGAGGCTACACCTTC
few,15,TRBV6-5,-,TRBJ1-4,CASSYGDRLNEKLFF,TGTGCCAGCAGTTATGGAGACAGGCTAAATGAAAAACTGTTTTTT
-,13,TRBV30,-,TRBJ1-5,CAWSVGGAQPQHF,TGTGCCTGGAGTGTAGGGGGGGCCCAACCCCAGCATTTT
-,15,TRBV11-2,TRBD2,TRBJ2-3,CASSLDSGGADTQYF,TGTGCCAGCAGCTTAGATAGCGGGGGGGCTGATACGCAGTATTTT
once,15,TRBV13,TRBD1,TRBJ1-1,CASSPVRDRDAPAFF,TGTGCCAGCAGCCCCGTCCGGGACAGGGACGCTCCAGCTTTCTTT
-,19,TRBV19,TRBD2,TRBJ2-5,CASSIVLAGASPVQETQYF,TGTGCCAGTAGTATAGTACTAGCGGGGGCCTCGCCTGTACAAGAGACCCAGTACTTC
-,10,TRBV6-4,-,TRBJ1-1,CASSGNEAFF,TGTGCCAGCAGTGGGAACGAAGCTTTCTTT
-,18,TRBV5-1,TRBD2,TRBJ2-4,CASSSGLAGSLGKNIQYF,TGCGCCAGCAGCTCGGGACTAGCGGGGTCCTTAGGCAAAAACATTCAGTACTTC
few,14,TRBV11-2,-,TRBJ2-3,CASSIRAGTDTQYF,TGTGCCAGCAGCATTCGAGCAGGGACAGATACGCAGTATTTT
-,12,TRBV28,TRBD1,TRBJ2-1,CASSHRGREQFF,TGTGCCAGCAGTCACAGGGGAAGGGAGCAGTTCTTC
few,15,TRBV5-1,-,TRBJ1-5,CASSSAGEGNQPQHF,TGCGCCAGCAGCTCCGCAGGGGAGGGCAATCAGCCCCAGCATTTT
-,16,TRBV29-1,TRBD2,TRBJ2-3,CSVQGLAGESTDTQYF,TGCAGCGTTCAAGGACTAGCGGGGGAAAGCACAGATACGCAGTATTTT
-,13,TRBV5-4,-,TRBJ1-3,CASSLHGGNTIYF,TGTGCCAGCAGCTTGCATGGTGGAAACACCATATATTTT
-,15,TRBV4-2,TRBD1,TRBJ1-1,CASSPKQGANTEAFF,TGTGCCAGCAGCCCGAAACAGGGGGCCAACACTGAAGCTTTCTTT
-,14,TRBV3-1/TRBV3-2,-,TRBJ1-2,CASSSGFQGYGYTF,TGTGCCAGCAGTTCAGGGTTCCAAGGGTATGGCTACACCTTC
once,12,TRBV9,-,TRBJ2-2,CASSGSVGELFF,TGTGCCAGCAGCGGTAGCGTCGGGGAGCTGTTTTTT
-,14,TRBV13,-,TRBJ2-6,CASSRTTGANVLTF,TGTGCCAGCAGCCGGACAACTGGGGCCAACGTCCTGACTTTC